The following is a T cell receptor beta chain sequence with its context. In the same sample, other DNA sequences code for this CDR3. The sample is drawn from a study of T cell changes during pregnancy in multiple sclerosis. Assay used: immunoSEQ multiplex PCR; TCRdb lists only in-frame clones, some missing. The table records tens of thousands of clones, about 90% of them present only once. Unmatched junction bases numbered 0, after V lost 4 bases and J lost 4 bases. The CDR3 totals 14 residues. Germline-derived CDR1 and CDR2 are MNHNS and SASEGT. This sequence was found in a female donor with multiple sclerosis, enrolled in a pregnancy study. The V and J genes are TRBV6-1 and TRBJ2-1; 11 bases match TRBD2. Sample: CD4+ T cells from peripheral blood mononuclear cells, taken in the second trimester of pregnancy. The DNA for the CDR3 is TGTGCCAGCAGTGGACTAGCGGGGTACAATGAGCAGTTCTTC. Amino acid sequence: CASSGLAGYNEQFF.